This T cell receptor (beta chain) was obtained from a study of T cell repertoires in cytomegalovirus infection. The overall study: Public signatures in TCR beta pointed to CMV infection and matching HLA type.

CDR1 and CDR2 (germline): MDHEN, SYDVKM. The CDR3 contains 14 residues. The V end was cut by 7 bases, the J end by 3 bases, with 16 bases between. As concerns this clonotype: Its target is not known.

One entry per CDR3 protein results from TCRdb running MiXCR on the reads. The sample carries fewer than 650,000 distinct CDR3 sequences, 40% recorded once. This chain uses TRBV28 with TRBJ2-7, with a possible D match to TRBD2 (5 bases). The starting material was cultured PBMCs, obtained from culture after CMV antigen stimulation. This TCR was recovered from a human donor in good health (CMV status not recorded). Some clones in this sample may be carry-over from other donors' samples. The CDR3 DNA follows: TGTGCCAGCAACTCCCCAACGGGGAGCTACGAGCAGTACTTC. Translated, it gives CASNSPTGSYEQYF.